These T cell receptor beta chains were read from a single sample in a study of blood T cell repertoires in COVID-19. The table came from immunoSEQ multiplex PCR; TCRdb's copy has only in-frame clones and leaves some out. Among 130,000 or so clones, about 85% were seen once, and the ten largest hold 2.5% to 3%. Sequencing was carried out using peripheral blood. All receptors derive from a human donor with COVID-19, enrolled during active disease. The donor label of this sample is uncertain. Each CDR3 is given with its conserved first and last residue. The D gene is left open where the match is weak. Only part of the rows carry a size: once, few, many, or a class if the clone is expanded.

v_call	d_call	j_call	clone_size	cdr3_nt	cdr3_aa
TRBV7-9	NA	TRBJ1-4	NA	TGTGCCAGCAGCTTGGGCACACGAGCCGGAAAACTGTTTTTT	CASSLGTRAGKLFF
TRBV6-5	NA	TRBJ1-2	NA	TGTGCCAGCAGTTACACCCCAGGGAACCATGGCTACACCTTC	CASSYTPGNHGYTF
TRBV5-1	NA	TRBJ1-6	NA	TGCGCCAGCAGCTTCGAGACCCTCCACTTT	CASSFETLHF
TRBV30	NA	TRBJ1-4	NA	TGTGCCTGGAGTGGTCTGTCTGAAAAACTGTTTTTT	CAWSGLSEKLFF
TRBV9	TRBD2	TRBJ2-1	NA	TGTGCCAGCAGCGTAGTTCGCAGCGGGGCCACTAATGAGCAGTTCTTC	CASSVVRSGATNEQFF
TRBV4-1	TRBD2	TRBJ2-7	few	TGCGCCAGCAGCCAGGGCGGAGAGGGACTAGCGGGAGAAGACGAGCAGTACTTC	CASSQGGEGLAGEDEQYF
TRBV2	NA	TRBJ1-2	few	TGTGCCAGCAGTGAAGCGCGGCCGGTCCTTGGCTATGGCTACACCTTC	CASSEARPVLGYGYTF
TRBV30	NA	TRBJ2-7	NA	TGTGCCTGGAGTAAAGGGGGTCCCTCCTACGAGCAGTACTTC	CAWSKGGPSYEQYF
TRBV2	TRBD1	TRBJ2-7	once	TGTGCCAGCAGAGAAGGGACAGCTACTTTCTACGAGCAGTACTTC	CASREGTATFYEQYF
TRBV6-6	NA	TRBJ1-1	few	TGTGCCAGCAGAGAACCCGAACAGGAAGCTTTCTTT	CASREPEQEAFF
TRBV5-1	TRBD1	TRBJ1-1	NA	TGCGCCAGCAGCTGGGGACAGCCACTTGAAGCTTTCTTT	CASSWGQPLEAFF
TRBV24-1	NA	TRBJ1-5	NA	TGTGCCACCAGTGATTTTCAGGATCAGCCCCAGCATTTT	CATSDFQDQPQHF
TRBV4-2	NA	TRBJ1-2	NA	TGTGCCAGCAGCCAAGTTGAGACAGCGTTCTATGGCTACACCTTC	CASSQVETAFYGYTF
TRBV19	TRBD1	TRBJ2-1	NA	TGTGCCAGTAGTCCTATCCTGGGACAGGGATCCTACAATGAGCAGTTCTTC	CASSPILGQGSYNEQFF
TRBV18	TRBD2	TRBJ2-1	NA	TGTGCCAGCTCACCACGTGGACTAGCGGGAGTCCTCGGATACAATGAGCAGTTCTTC	CASSPRGLAGVLGYNEQFF
TRBV4-1	NA	TRBJ1-2	NA	TGCGCCAGCAGCCACCCCCCCAGGGGCGCCCCCTATGGCTACACCTTC	CASSHPPRGAPYGYTF
TRBV10-3	NA	TRBJ1-1	NA	TGTGCCATCAGTGAGTCGGGGGCAGGGACTGAAGCTTTCTTT	CAISESGAGTEAFF
TRBV11-3	TRBD1	TRBJ2-1	NA	TGTGCCAGCAGTGTAGGGACAGGGGGTCACAATGAGCAGTTCTTC	CASSVGTGGHNEQFF
TRBV19	TRBD1	TRBJ1-5	NA	TGTGCCAGTAGTTTCGGGACAGGGGGACAGCCCCAGCATTTT	CASSFGTGGQPQHF
TRBV24-1	TRBD1	TRBJ1-1	NA	TGTGCCACCAGTGATCATCCGGACAGGGGGCCGACTGAAGCTTTCTTT	CATSDHPDRGPTEAFF
TRBV10-2	NA	TRBJ2-7	NA	TGCGCCAGCAGGGCAAACTCCTACGAGCAGTACTTC	CASRANSYEQYF
TRBV19	NA	TRBJ1-2	NA	TGTGCCACCAGTTGGGGGGTGGAGGGGTATGGCTACACCTTC	CATSWGVEGYGYTF
TRBV5-5	NA	TRBJ2-7	NA	TGTGCCAGCAGCTTGTCGGTCTACGAGCAGTACTTC	CASSLSVYEQYF
TRBV12-3/TRBV12-4	TRBD1	TRBJ2-1	NA	TGTGCCAGCGGGACAGGGCCTTACAATGAGCAGTTCTTC	CASGTGPYNEQFF